This T cell receptor (beta chain) is from a study of control samples from healthy donors and cancer patients. The method was immunoSEQ multiplex PCR; TCRdb's version includes in-frame clones alone and lacks a portion of them. The data hold about 140,000 clones, with 88% observed a single time. Germline V gene lookup returns CDR1 SGHAT and CDR2 FQNNGV. The CDR3 is 12 amino acids. Trimming pared 5 bases from V and 7 bases from J, leaving 9 bases between. This receptor was taken from a woman in her twenties or thirties in good health. The sequencing input was blood. The V and J genes are TRBV11-2 and TRBJ1-3; no firm D call. CDR3 in amino acids: CASSPGKNTIYF. The CDR3 region has the DNA TGTGCCAGCAGCCCCGGAAAGAACACCATATATTTT.